This entry is about one T cell receptor beta chain. TCRdb keeps only in-frame clones here, not all; method: immunoSEQ multiplex PCR. The sample carries about 80,000 clones, approximately 82% recorded once. The entry originates in a study of blood T cell repertoires in COVID-19. The CDR3 has 13 amino acids. The germline V and J ends were trimmed by 2 bases and 3 bases, with 7 bases remaining between them. Germline V lookup: CDR1 SGHTA, CDR2 FQGTGA. The chain joins TRBV7-3 to TRBJ1-1; D gene ambiguous. Sample: peripheral blood. The clonotype comes from a human donor in a cohort sampled during active COVID-19. CDR3 region: CASSLLGDTEAFF. In nucleotides, the CDR3 is TGTGCCAGCAGCTTATTGGGAGACACTGAAGCTTTCTTT.